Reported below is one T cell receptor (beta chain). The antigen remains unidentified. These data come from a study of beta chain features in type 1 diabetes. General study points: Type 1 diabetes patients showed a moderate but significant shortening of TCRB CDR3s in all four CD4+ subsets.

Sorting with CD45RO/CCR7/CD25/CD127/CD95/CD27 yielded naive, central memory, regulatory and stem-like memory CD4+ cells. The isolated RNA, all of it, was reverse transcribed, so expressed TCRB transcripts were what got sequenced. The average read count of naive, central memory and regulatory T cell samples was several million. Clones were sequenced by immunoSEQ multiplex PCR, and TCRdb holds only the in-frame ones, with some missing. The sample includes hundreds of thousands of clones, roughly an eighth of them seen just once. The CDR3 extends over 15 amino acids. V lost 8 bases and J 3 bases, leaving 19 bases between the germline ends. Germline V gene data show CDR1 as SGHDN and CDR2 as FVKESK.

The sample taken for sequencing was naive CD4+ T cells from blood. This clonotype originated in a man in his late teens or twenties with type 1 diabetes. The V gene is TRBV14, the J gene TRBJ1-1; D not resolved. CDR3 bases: TGTGCCAGCGCGGGAGTCGGGCGAGGAGACACTGAAGCTTTCTTT. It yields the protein CASAGVGRGDTEAFF.